A selection of T cell receptor beta chains follows, all from one sample in a study of blood T cells in healthy people across ages. One entry per CDR3 protein results from TCRdb running MiXCR on the 5' RACE reads. The table lists over 600,000 distinct CDR3 sequences, more than 55% of them singletons. Sequencing was carried out using blood. Source of these receptors: a man in his forties or fifties in good health. CDR3s include the opening cysteine and the closing phenylalanine or tryptophan. The order of the fields is D gene, J gene, V gene, clone size, CDR3 DNA, CDR3 protein. The D gene is left open where the match is weak. Clone sizes are given selectively: once, few, many, or a class where the clone is expanded.

TRBD2	TRBJ2-7	TRBV9	few	TGTGCCAGCAGCGTAGCTGGATTTCCCAGCGGGATTAACGAGCAGTACTTC	CASSVAGFPSGINEQYF
.	TRBJ1-1	TRBV28	many	TGTGCCAGCAGTTTGGGTGAAGCTTTCTTT	CASSLGEAFF
.	TRBJ1-6	TRBV4-1	.	TGCGCCAGCAGCCAAGGTCGGGCCACAGGATTCTCCTATAATTCACCCCTCCACTTT	CASSQGRATGFSYNSPLHF
.	TRBJ2-4	TRBV7-3	.	TGTGCCAGCAGCTCTGGGGGGTCCCTGGACATTCAGTACTTC	CASSSGGSLDIQYF
TRBD2	TRBJ2-5	TRBV7-2	few	TGTGCCAGCAGCCCGACTAGCGGGGGGGGTCAAGAGACCCAGTACTTC	CASSPTSGGGQETQYF
TRBD2	TRBJ2-3	TRBV7-3	.	TGTGCCAGCAGCTTGGGACTAGCGGGGAGGAGCTTCGGCACAGATACGCAGTATTTT	CASSLGLAGRSFGTDTQYF
.	TRBJ2-5	TRBV12-3/TRBV12-4	few	TGTGCCAGCAGTTTAATCGGTGGGGAGACCCAGTACTTC	CASSLIGGETQYF
.	TRBJ1-2	TRBV6-5	.	TGTGCCAGCAGTTATGGGGGGGCGGACTATGGCTACACCTTC	CASSYGGADYGYTF
TRBD1	TRBJ2-3	TRBV12-3/TRBV12-4	few	TGTGCCAGCAGTTTAGGACAGGGAATCGATACGCAGTATTTT	CASSLGQGIDTQYF
.	TRBJ2-3	TRBV7-2	few	TGTGCCAGCAGCCTCAATCAGGGAGGCACAGATACGCAGTATTTT	CASSLNQGGTDTQYF
.	TRBJ2-1	TRBV9	.	TGTGCCAGCAGCTATTTCTTGGATGAGCAGTTCTTC	CASSYFLDEQFF
.	TRBJ1-4	TRBV9	few	TGTGCCAGCAGCCCGGGGCAGGGTGAAAAACTGTTTTTT	CASSPGQGEKLFF
.	TRBJ1-4	TRBV7-2	.	TGTGCCAGCAGCACACGGCAACTACGTGAAAAACTGTTTTTT	CASSTRQLREKLFF
TRBD2	TRBJ2-7	TRBV28	few	TGTGCCAGCAGTTTTAGCGGGAGCGAGCAGTACTTC	CASSFSGSEQYF
.	TRBJ2-7	TRBV12-3/TRBV12-4	few	TGTGCCAGCAGTCCCTCCGGGACGCCCTCCTACGAGCAGTACTTC	CASSPSGTPSYEQYF
.	TRBJ2-6	TRBV12-3/TRBV12-4	few	TGTGCCAGCAGTTTTTACAGGATGGGAGCCAACGTCCTGACTTTC	CASSFYRMGANVLTF
TRBD1	TRBJ1-1	TRBV27	.	TGTGCCAGCAGCCTTAACCGGGACAGCAAAAGGAACACTGAAGCTTTCTTT	CASSLNRDSKRNTEAFF
TRBD2	TRBJ2-1	TRBV7-6	.	TGTGCCAGCAGCTTAGCTGCGCGGGGGGGAACCTACAATGAGCAGTTCTTC	CASSLAARGGTYNEQFF
TRBD2	TRBJ2-3	TRBV20-1	.	TGCAGTGCTAAGATAGCGGGGTATACGCAGTATTTT	CSAKIAGYTQYF
TRBD2	TRBJ2-1	TRBV20-1	few	TGCAGTGCTCCAGACATAGCGGGAGCGGCCTACAATGAGCAGTTCTTC	CSAPDIAGAAYNEQFF
.	TRBJ2-7	TRBV10-3	.	TGTGCCATCACAGGGACGGCAATTTCCTACAATGAGCAGTACTTC	CAITGTAISYNEQYF
TRBD1	TRBJ1-1	TRBV27	few	TGTGCCAGCATCTCCTGGACAGGGATTGAAGCTTTCTTT	CASISWTGIEAFF
.	TRBJ2-7	TRBV29-1	.	TGCAGCGTTGAGGGGGGCACTGTCAGCTCCTACAATGAGCAGTACTTC	CSVEGGTVSSYNEQYF
.	TRBJ2-2	TRBV5-1	.	TGCGCCAGCAGCTTGGTGCCAGCAGACAACACCGGGGAGCTGTTTTTT	CASSLVPADNTGELFF
TRBD2	TRBJ2-3	TRBV12-3/TRBV12-4	once	TGTGCCAGCAGGGGGACTAGCGGGAACCCAGATACGCAGTATTTT	CASRGTSGNPDTQYF
.	TRBJ1-1	TRBV18	.	TGTGCCAGCTCACCTCGAACGGGGGCAGGGCGGGTGAACACTGAAGCTTTCTTT	CASSPRTGAGRVNTEAFF
.	TRBJ1-3	TRBV29-1	.	TGCAGCGCCGACTCTGGAAACACCATATATTTT	CSADSGNTIYF
.	TRBJ2-6	TRBV5-1	.	TGCGCCAGCAGCTTGGATTCTGGGCAATCAGGGGCCAACGTCCTGACTTTC	CASSLDSGQSGANVLTF